This T cell receptor beta chain was documented in a study of blood T cell repertoires in COVID-19. Study background: Sites in the United States, Italy and Spain provided acute and convalescent COVID-19 samples. PBMCs, B-cell-depleted T cells, or T cells provided the cDNA or gDNA that made up the material.

Those enrolled in Seattle joined during active infection and were followed longitudinally afterward. Assay used: immunoSEQ multiplex PCR; TCRdb lists only in-frame clones, some missing. The table includes under 350,000 clones, just under 90% detected once. V was pared by 3 bases and J by 8 bases, with 13 bases between. The germline gives CDR1 SNHLY, CDR2 FYNNEI. This CDR3 has 13 amino acids. This rearrangement joins TRBV2 to TRBJ1-2; D is undetermined. The sequencing input was peripheral blood. This sequence originates from a woman aged 25-40 years with COVID-19, enrolled during active disease. The CDR3 sequence is CASSEFMAGGYTF. The CDR3 nucleotides are TGTGCCAGCAGTGAGTTTATGGCAGGCGGCTACACCTTC.